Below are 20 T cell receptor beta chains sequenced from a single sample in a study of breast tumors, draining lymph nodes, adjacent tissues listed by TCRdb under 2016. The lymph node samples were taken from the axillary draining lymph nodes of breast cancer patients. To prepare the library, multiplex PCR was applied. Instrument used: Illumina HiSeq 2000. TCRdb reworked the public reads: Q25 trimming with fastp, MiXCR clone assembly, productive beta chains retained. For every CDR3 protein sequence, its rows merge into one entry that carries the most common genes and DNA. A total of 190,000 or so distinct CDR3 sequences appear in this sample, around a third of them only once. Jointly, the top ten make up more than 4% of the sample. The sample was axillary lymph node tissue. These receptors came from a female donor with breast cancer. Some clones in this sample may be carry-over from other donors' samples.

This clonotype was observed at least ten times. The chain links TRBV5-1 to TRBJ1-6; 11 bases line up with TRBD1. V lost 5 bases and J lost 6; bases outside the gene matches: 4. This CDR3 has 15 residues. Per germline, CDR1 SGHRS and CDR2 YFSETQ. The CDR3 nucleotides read TGCGCCAGCAGATTAGGGACAGGGGGTAATTCACCCCTCCACTTT. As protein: CASRLGTGGNSPLHF. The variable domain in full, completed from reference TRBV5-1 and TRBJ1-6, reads KAGVTQTPRYLIKTRGQQVTLSCSPISGHRSVSWYQQTPGQGLQFLFEYFSETQRNKGNFPGRFSGRQFSNSRSEMNVSTLELGDSALYLCASRLGTGGNSPLHFGNGTRLTVT.

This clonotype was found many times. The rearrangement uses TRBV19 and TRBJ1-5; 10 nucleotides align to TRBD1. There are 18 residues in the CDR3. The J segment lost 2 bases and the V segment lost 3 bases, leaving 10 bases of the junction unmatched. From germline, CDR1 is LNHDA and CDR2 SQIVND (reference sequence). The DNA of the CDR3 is TGTGCCAGTAGTATCCGCGACAGGGGGCGAGTGGGCAATCAGCCCCAGCATTTT. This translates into CASSIRDRGRVGNQPQHF.

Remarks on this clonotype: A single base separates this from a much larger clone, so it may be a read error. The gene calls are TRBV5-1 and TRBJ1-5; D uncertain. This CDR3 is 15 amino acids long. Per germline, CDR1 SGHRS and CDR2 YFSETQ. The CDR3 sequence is CASGLSDSSNQPQHF. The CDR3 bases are TGCGCCAGCGGCTTGTCGGATTCGAGCAATCAGCCCCAGCATTTT.

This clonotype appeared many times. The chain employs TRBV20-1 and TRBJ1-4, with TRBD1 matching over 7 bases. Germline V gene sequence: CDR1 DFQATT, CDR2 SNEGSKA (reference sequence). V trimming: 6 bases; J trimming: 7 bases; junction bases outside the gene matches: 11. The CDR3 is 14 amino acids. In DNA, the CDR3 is TGCAGTGCGCAAGACAGGGAGCGGGGTGAAAAACTGTTTTTT. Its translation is CSAQDRERGEKLFF.

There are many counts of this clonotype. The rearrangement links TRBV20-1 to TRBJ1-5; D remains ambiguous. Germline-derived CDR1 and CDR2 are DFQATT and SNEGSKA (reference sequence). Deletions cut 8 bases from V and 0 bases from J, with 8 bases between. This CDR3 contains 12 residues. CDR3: CSQTSSNQPQHF. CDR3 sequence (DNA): TGCAGTCAAACTTCTAGCAATCAGCCCCAGCATTTT.

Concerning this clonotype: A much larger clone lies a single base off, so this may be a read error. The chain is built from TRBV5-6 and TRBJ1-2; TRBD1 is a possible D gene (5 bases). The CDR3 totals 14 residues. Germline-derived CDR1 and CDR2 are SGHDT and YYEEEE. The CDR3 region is CAGRARAYRYGYTF. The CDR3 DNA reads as TGTGCCGGCAGGGCCCGGGCGTACCGCTATGGCTACACCTTC.

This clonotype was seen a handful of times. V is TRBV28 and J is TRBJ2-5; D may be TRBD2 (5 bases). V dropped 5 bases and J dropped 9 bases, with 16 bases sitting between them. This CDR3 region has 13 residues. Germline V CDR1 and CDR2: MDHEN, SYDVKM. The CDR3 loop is CASSHNNPEAQYF. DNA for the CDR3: TGTGCCAGCAGTCATAACAACCCGGAGGCCCAGTACTTC.

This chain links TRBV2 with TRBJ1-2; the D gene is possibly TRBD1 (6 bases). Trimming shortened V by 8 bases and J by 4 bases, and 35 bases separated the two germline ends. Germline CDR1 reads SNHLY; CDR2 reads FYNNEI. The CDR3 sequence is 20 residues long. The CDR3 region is CASGGSLSNPQGIWGYGYTF. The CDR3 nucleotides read TGTGCCAGCGGAGGCAGCTTGTCCAACCCACAGGGTATCTGGGGCTATGGCTACACCTTC.

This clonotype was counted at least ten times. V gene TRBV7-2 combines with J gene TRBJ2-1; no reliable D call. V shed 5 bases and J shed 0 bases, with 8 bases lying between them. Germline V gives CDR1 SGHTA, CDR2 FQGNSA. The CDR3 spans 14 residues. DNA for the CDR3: TGTGCCAGCAGCCGAGAGAGCTCCTACAATGAGCAGTTCTTC. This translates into CASSRESSYNEQFF.

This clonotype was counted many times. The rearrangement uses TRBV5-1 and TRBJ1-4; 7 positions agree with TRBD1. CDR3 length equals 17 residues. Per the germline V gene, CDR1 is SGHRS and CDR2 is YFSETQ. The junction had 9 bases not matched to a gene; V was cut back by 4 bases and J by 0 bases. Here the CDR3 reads CASSARDSLATNEKLFF. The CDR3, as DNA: TGCGCCAGCAGCGCCCGGGACAGTCTTGCAACTAATGAAAAACTGTTTTTT. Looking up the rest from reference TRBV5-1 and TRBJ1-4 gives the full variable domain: KAGVTQTPRYLIKTRGQQVTLSCSPISGHRSVSWYQQTPGQGLQFLFEYFSETQRNKGNFPGRFSGRQFSNSRSEMNVSTLELGDSALYLCASSARDSLATNEKLFFGSGTQLSVL.

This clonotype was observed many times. The CDR3: CASSPRARQETQYF. The CDR3 coding sequence is TGTGCCAGCAGTCCCCGCGCACGCCAAGAGACCCAGTACTTC. V gene TRBV12-3 or TRBV12-4 combines with J gene TRBJ2-5; D gene uncertain. The CDR3 runs to 14 residues. Deletions cut 5 bases from V and 1 base from J, with 11 bases between.

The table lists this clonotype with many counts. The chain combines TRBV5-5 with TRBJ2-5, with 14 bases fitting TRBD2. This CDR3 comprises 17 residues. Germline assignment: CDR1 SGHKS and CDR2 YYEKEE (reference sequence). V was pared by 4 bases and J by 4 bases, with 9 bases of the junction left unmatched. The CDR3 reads CASSQNPTSGGAETQYF. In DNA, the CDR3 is TGTGCCAGCAGCCAGAACCCGACTAGCGGGGGGGCAGAGACCCAGTACTTC.

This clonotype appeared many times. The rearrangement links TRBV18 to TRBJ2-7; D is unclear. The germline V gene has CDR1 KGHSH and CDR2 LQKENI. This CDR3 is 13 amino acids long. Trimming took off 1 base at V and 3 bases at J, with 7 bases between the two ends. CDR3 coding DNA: TGTGCCAGCTCACCACAACCGAACTACGAGCAGTACTTC. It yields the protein CASSPQPNYEQYF.

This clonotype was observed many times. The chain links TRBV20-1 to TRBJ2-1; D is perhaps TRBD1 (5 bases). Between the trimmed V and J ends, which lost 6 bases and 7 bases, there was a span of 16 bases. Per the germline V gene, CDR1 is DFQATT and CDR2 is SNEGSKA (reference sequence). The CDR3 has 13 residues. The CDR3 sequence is CSAQESPGNEQFF. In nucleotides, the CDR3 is TGCAGTGCCCAGGAATCCCCAGGGAATGAGCAGTTCTTC.

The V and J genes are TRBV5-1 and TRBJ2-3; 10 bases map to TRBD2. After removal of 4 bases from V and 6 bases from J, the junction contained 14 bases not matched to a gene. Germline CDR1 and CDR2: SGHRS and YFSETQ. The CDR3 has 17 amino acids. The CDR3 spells CASSALRLAGGHDTQYF. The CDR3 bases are TGCGCCAGCAGCGCCCTCAGACTAGCGGGCGGGCACGATACGCAGTATTTT.

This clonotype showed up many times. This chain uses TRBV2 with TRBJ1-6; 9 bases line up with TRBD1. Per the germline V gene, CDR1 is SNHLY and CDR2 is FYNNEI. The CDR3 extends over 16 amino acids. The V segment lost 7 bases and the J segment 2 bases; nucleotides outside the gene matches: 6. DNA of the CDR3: TGTGCCAGCACCCTACAGGGGGCGACCTATAATTCACCCCTCCACTTT. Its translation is CASTLQGATYNSPLHF. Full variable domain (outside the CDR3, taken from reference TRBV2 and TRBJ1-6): EPEVTQTPSHQVTQMGQEVILRCVPISNHLYFYWYRQILGQKVEFLVSFYNNEISEKSEIFDDQFSVERPDGSNFTLKIRSTKLEDSAMYFCASTLQGATYNSPLHFGNGTRLTVT.

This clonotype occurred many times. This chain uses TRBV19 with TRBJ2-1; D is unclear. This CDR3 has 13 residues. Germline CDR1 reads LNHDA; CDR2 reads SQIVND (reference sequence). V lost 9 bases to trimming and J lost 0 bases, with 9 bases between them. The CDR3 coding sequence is TGTGCCAGCGGTAGCTACTCCTACAATGAGCAGTTCTTC. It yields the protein CASGSYSYNEQFF.

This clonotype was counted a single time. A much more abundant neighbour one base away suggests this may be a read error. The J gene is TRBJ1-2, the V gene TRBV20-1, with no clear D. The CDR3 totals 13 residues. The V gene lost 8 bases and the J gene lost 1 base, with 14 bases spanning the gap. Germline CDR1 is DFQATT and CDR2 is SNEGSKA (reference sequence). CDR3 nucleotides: TGCAGTACAACGGCGTTCGTTAACTATGGCTACACCTTC. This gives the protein CSTTAFVNYGYTF.

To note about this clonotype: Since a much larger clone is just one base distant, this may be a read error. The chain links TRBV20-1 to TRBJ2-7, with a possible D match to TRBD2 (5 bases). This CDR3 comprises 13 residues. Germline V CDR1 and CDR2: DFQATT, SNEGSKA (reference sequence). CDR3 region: CGARFAGSYEQYF. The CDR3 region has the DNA TGCGGTGCTAGATTTGCGGGCTCCTACGAGCAGTACTTC.

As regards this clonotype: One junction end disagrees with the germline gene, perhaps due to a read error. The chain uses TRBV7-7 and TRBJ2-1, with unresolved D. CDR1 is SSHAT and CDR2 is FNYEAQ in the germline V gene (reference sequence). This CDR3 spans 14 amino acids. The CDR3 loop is CASSLIPTATEQHF. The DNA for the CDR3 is TGTGCTAGCAGCTTAATCCCGACCGCCACAGAGCAGCACTTC.